The following is a T cell receptor (beta chain) sequence with its context. The PCR ran on 60 Vbeta and 13 Jbeta primers. TCRdb keeps only in-frame clones here, not all; method: immunoSEQ multiplex PCR. Altogether approximately 100,000 clones are present, 80% to 85% being singletons, with the ten largest covering approximately 1.3%. These data belong to a study of cytomegalovirus exposure and HLA in healthy donors. This CDR3 spans 15 amino acids. CDR1 is MNHEY and CDR2 is SVGAGI in the germline V gene. V shed 5 bases and J 5 bases; nucleotides not matched to a gene: 8. The TCR comes from a man in his forties or fifties in good health and CMV-seronegative. The V gene is TRBV6-5, the J gene TRBJ2-1; 8 positions match TRBD2. Sequencing was performed on PBMCs. CDR3 sequence (DNA): TGTGCCAGCAGTCCCACGGGGGGGCCCCACAATGAGCAGTTCTTC. This codes for CASSPTGGPHNEQFF.